This T cell receptor (beta chain) was obtained from a study of blood T cell repertoires in COVID-19. Data came from immunoSEQ multiplex PCR; TCRdb stores just in-frame clones and leaves some out. The repertoire holds about 320,000 clones, with 75% to 90% as singletons. Germline CDR1 reads MDHEN; CDR2 reads SYDVKM. The CDR3 has 15 amino acids. The V gene end was trimmed by 3 bases and the J gene end by 0 bases; junction bases not matched to a gene: 4. The sequence was collected from a man in his sixties who had recovered from COVID-19. Input material: PBMCs or T cells enriched from blood (not recorded which). The V call is TRBV28, the J call TRBJ1-1, with TRBD1 matching over 7 bases. CDR3 sequence (DNA): TGTGCCAGCAGTTTTGACAGGGACTTGAACACTGAAGCTTTCTTT. Its translation is CASSFDRDLNTEAFF. Filled out from reference TRBV28 and TRBJ1-1, the complete variable domain reads DVKVTQSSRYLVKRTGEKVFLECVQDMDHENMFWYRQDPGLGLRLIYFSYDVKMKEKGDIPEGYSVSREKKERFSLILESASTNQTSMYLCASSFDRDLNTEAFFGQGTRLTVV.